This record concerns one TCR beta chain sequence. Its antigen is still unknown. This record comes from a study of radiotherapy plus CTLA-4 blockade in lung cancer. V was cut by 5 bases and J by 14 bases, with 16 bases left in between. Germline-derived CDR1 and CDR2 are SGHTA and FQGNSA. There are 12 residues in the CDR3. Patients with chemo-refractory metastatic non-small-cell lung cancer received focal radiation plus CTLA-4 blockade with ipilimumab. The assay was immunoSEQ multiplex PCR, and TCRdb's table has in-frame clones only and misses some. The sample lists just under 60,000 clones, about 70% occurring once. Findings of the study overall: Researchers report tumor-derived TCR clones expanding in blood after radiotherapy plus ipilimumab.

The material was peripheral blood, obtained from a patient treated with radiotherapy plus ipilimumab. The chain employs TRBV7-2 and TRBJ2-4; weak D call: TRBD1 (5 bases). The sequence was obtained from a human donor with non-small cell lung cancer whose response to radiotherapy plus ipilimumab could not be evaluated. The DNA for the CDR3 is TGTGCCAGCAGCCGCGACAGACAGACTGAGTACTTC. Translated, it gives CASSRDRQTEYF.